One T cell receptor beta chain is described in this entry. Clones were read by immunoSEQ multiplex PCR, and TCRdb kept only the in-frame ones, dropping some. The sample carries about 2.1 million clones, just under 95% recorded once. Terminally differentiated effector memory CD45RA+ cells were excluded from the naive CD8 cells, which were CD45RO-negative and positively selected for CCR7. HIV-negative, healthy adults without recent acute infections or vaccinations were the donors. This record comes from a study of shared clonotypes between healthy human individuals. The germline gives CDR1 SGHNT, CDR2 YYREEE (reference sequence). This CDR3 contains 13 residues. V trimming: 2 bases; J trimming: 3 bases; junction bases outside the gene matches: 1.

The chain carries TRBV5-4 and TRBJ2-5, with 7 bases that match TRBD1. The sample consisted of naive CD8+ T cells from PBMCs. The receptor comes from a man in his late teens or twenties in good health. Some clones in this sample may be carry-over from other donors' samples. CDR3 in amino acids: CASSFDREETQYF. CDR3 coding DNA: TGTGCCAGCAGCTTCGACAGGGAAGAGACCCAGTACTTC.